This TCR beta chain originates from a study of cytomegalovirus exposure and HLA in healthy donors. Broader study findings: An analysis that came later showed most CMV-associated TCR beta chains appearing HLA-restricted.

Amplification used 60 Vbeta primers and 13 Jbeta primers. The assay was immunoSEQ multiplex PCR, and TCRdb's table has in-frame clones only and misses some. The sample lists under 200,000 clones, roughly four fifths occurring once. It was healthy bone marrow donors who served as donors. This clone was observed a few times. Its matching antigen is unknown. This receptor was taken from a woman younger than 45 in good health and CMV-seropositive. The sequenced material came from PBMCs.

CDR3 nucleotides: TGTGCCAGCAGCTTAGGAGTACCGAGGGGAAACACCATATATTTT. It yields the protein CASSLGVPRGNTIYF. The gene calls are TRBV7-9 and TRBJ1-3, with D unclear. Germline V lookup: CDR1 SEHNR, CDR2 FQNEAQ (reference sequence). The CDR3 is 15 amino acids. The ends were cut back, 1 base at V and 4 bases at J, with 11 bases in the middle.